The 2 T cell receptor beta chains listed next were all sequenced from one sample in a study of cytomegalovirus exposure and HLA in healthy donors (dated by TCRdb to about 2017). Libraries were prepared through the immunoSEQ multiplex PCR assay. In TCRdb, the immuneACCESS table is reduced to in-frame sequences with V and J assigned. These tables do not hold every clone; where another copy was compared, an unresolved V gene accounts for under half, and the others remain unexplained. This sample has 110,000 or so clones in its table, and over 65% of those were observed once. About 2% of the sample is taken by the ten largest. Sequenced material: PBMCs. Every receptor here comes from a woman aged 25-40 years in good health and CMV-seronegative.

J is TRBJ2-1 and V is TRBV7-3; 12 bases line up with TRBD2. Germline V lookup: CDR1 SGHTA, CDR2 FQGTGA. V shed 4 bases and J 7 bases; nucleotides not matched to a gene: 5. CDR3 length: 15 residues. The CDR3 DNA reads TGTGCCAGCAGCTCTAGCGGGGGGGCCCAAAATGAGCAGTTCTTC. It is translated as CASSSSGGAQNEQFF. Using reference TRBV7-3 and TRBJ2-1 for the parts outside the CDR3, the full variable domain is GAGVSQTPSNKVTEKGKYVELRCDPISGHTALYWYRQSLGQGPEFLIYFQGTGAADDSGLPNDRFFAVRPEGSVSTLKIQRTERGDSAVYLCASSSSGGAQNEQFFGPGTRLTVL.

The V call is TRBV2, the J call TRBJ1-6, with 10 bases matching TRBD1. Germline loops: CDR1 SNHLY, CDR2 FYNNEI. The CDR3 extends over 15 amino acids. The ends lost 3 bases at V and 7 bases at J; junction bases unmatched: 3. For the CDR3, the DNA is TGTGCCAGCAGTGATAAGACAGGGGGCAATTCACCCCTCCACTTT. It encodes CASSDKTGGNSPLHF.